These 18 T cell receptor beta chains were sequenced from one sample in a study of cytomegalovirus exposure and HLA in healthy donors. The PCR contained 60 Vbeta and 13 Jbeta primers. Sequencing was performed with immunoSEQ multiplex PCR; in TCRdb, only in-frame clones are kept and a portion is missing. Among 75,000 to 95,000 clones listed, roughly 78% were seen once. The specimen was PBMCs. The receptor source for this set is a male donor in good health and CMV-seropositive.

This chain links TRBV14 with TRBJ2-3, with 10 nucleotides matching TRBD2. After removal of 0 bases from V and 6 bases from J, the junction contained 6 bases not matched to a gene. Germline lookup yields CDR1 SGHDN and CDR2 FVKESK. This CDR3 region has 16 residues. The CDR3 spells CASSQERLAGVDTQYF. The CDR3 nucleotides are TGTGCCAGCAGCCAAGAAAGGCTAGCGGGAGTCGATACGCAGTATTTT.

This clone was found a few times. The DNA of the CDR3 is TGTGCCAGCAGTTTCCTAGAGGGGGCGCGGAGTGAAGCTTTCTTT. Translated, it gives CASSFLEGARSEAFF. The V gene is TRBV6-5, the J gene TRBJ1-1; 7 nucleotides agree with TRBD1. The CDR3 sequence is 15 residues long. The J segment lost 7 bases and the V segment lost 4 bases, leaving 12 bases of the junction unmatched. CDR1 and CDR2 (germline): MNHEY, SVGAGI.

This clone was seen a single time. The rearrangement joins TRBV6-6 to TRBJ2-5, with unresolved D. Matching the DNA end better, TRBJ2-7 makes the J call doubtful. The CDR3 spans 15 residues. CDR1 and CDR2 (germline): MNHNY, SVGAGI (reference sequence). This CDR3 reads CASSYSDMFFYEQYF. The CDR3 DNA is TGTGCCAGCAGTTACTCAGACATGTTTTTCTACGAGCAGTACTTC.

V and J are TRBV28 and TRBJ1-2; TRBD1 matches at 7 bases. Germline V lookup: CDR1 MDHEN, CDR2 SYDVKM. The CDR3 has 16 amino acids. V trimming: 1 base; J trimming: 2 bases; junction bases outside the gene matches: 7. The CDR3 loop is CASSLSRDRRNYGYTF. In DNA form, the CDR3 reads TGTGCCAGCAGTTTATCCCGGGACAGAAGAAACTATGGCTACACCTTC.

The chain employs TRBV12-5 and TRBJ2-7, with D maybe TRBD2 (5 bases). The CDR3 consists of 19 residues. Germline loops: CDR1 LGHNT, CDR2 FRNRAP. Trimming cost V 0 bases and J 0 bases, with 21 bases left between them. The CDR3 protein is CASGLVSIGRTGSSYEQYF. CDR3 bases: TGTGCTAGTGGTTTGGTTTCGATCGGAAGGACGGGAAGCTCCTACGAGCAGTACTTC.

The chain is built from TRBV28 and TRBJ1-5; weak D call: TRBD1 (5 bases). The ends were cut back, 2 bases at V and 7 bases at J, with 12 bases in the middle. The CDR3 is 14 residues long. Germline assignment: CDR1 MDHEN and CDR2 SYDVKM. The CDR3 coding sequence is TGTGCCAGCAGTTTACGGGGGAACAGACAGCCCCAGCATTTT. It encodes CASSLRGNRQPQHF.

DNA for the CDR3: TGCGCCAGCAGCAGGGGTTTGGGGGACAGGCCATCCCGGAGAGAGACCCAGTACTTC. Protein product: CASSRGLGDRPSRRETQYF. V gene TRBV5-1 combines with J gene TRBJ2-5; 8 bases align to TRBD1. Trimming at V came to 4 bases and at J to 4 bases, leaving 21 bases not matched to a gene. From germline, CDR1 is SGHRS and CDR2 YFSETQ. The CDR3 has 19 residues.

The chain recombines TRBV5-1 with TRBJ1-4, with D perhaps matching TRBD1 (6 bases). The V end lost 2 bases, the J end lost 3 bases, and 11 bases lay between the germline ends. CDR3 length: 15 residues. CDR1 is SGHRS, CDR2 YFSETQ, per germline. The CDR3 region is CASSFSGTPNEKLFF. CDR3 DNA: TGCGCCAGCAGCTTCTCCGGGACACCTAATGAAAAACTGTTTTTT.

The V gene is TRBV7-2, the J gene TRBJ1-2; 7 nucleotides align to TRBD1. The CDR3 has 16 residues. The germline V gene has CDR1 SGHTA and CDR2 FQGNSA. Trimming cost V 1 base and J 3 bases; bases outside gene matches: 8. For the CDR3, the DNA is TGTGCCAGCAGCTTAGGAGCCCCACAGGGGCACTATGGCTACACCTTC. Translated, it gives CASSLGAPQGHYGYTF.

J is TRBJ2-7 and V is TRBV9; 8 bases line up with TRBD1. Germline CDR1 reads SGDLS; CDR2 reads YYNGEE. V gave up 4 bases and J gave up 5 bases; unmatched junction bases: 8. CDR3 length: 14 residues. CDR3: CASSLGQAAHEQYF. CDR3 nucleotide sequence: TGTGCCAGCAGCCTGGGACAGGCCGCCCACGAGCAGTACTTC.

Comment on this clone: Other DNA sequences in this sample translate to the same CDR3. V usage is TRBV7-9 and J usage is TRBJ1-5, with D unclear. Trimming removed 1 base at V and 7 bases at J, with 5 bases between. CDR1 and CDR2 (germline): SEHNR, FQNEAQ (reference sequence). CDR3 length equals 12 residues. CDR3 DNA: TGTGCCAGCAGCTTAGAGCACCAGCCCCAGCATTTT. Translation: CASSLEHQPQHF.

The rearrangement joins TRBV10-1 to TRBJ2-7; TRBD1 matches 9 bases. The CDR3 totals 15 residues. The V segment lost 2 bases and the J segment 2 bases; nucleotides outside the gene matches: 4. In germline, CDR1 is WNHNN, CDR2 SYGVQD (reference sequence). The chain's CDR3 is CASSEGTGRAYEQYF. Written as DNA, the CDR3 is TGCGCCAGCAGTGAGGGGACAGGGAGGGCCTACGAGCAGTACTTC.

The rearrangement uses TRBV7-2 and TRBJ2-4, with D maybe TRBD2 (7 bases). From germline, CDR1 is SGHTA and CDR2 FQGNSA. CDR3 size: 16 residues. V lost 2 bases, J lost 1 base, and 12 bases lay in between. The CDR3 DNA reads TGTGCCAGCAGCTTAAGGGGGGGCCTGGCCAAAAACATTCAGTACTTC. Protein product: CASSLRGGLAKNIQYF.

The chain uses TRBV27 and TRBJ2-7; 12 nucleotides line up with TRBD1. Germline V CDR1 and CDR2: MNHEY, SMNVEV (reference sequence). Germline trimming cut 4 bases from V and 5 bases from J; bases unmatched to any gene: 12. CDR3 length: 17 amino acids. CDR3 residues: CASSSFLGTGGFDEQYF. CDR3 nucleotides: TGTGCCAGCAGTTCCTTTCTTGGGACAGGGGGCTTCGACGAGCAGTACTTC.

This clone was seen once. J is TRBJ2-7 and V is TRBV29-1; 8 bases agree with TRBD1. Germline CDR1 SQVTM, CDR2 ANQGSEA. V trimming: 4 bases; J trimming: 6 bases; junction bases outside the gene matches: 5. This CDR3 contains 12 residues. The CDR3 bases are TGCAGCGTTGTTTCGCAGGGGGCCGAGCAGTACTTC. This sequence encodes CSVVSQGAEQYF.

V usage is TRBV28 and J usage is TRBJ1-2, with D possibly being TRBD1 (6 bases). Germline loops: CDR1 MDHEN, CDR2 SYDVKM. Between the trimmed V and J ends, which lost 5 bases and 1 base, there was a span of 14 bases. The CDR3 loop spans 15 amino acids. DNA for the CDR3: TGTGCCAGCAGTCTCCCGGACAGAATTAACTATGGCTACACCTTC. Amino acid sequence: CASSLPDRINYGYTF.

The genes are TRBV28 and TRBJ2-7, with D perhaps matching TRBD1 (6 bases). Germline-derived CDR1 and CDR2 are MDHEN and SYDVKM. V was trimmed by 6 bases and J by 5 bases, leaving 17 bases between them. CDR3 length equals 14 residues. The CDR3, as DNA: TGTGCCAGCAGACCACAGGGTCTAGTCCACGAGCAGTACTTC. As protein: CASRPQGLVHEQYF.

This clone has only one observation. The V and J genes are TRBV27 and TRBJ2-1; D possibly corresponds to TRBD1 (6 bases). The V gene lost 0 bases and the J gene lost 6 bases, with 12 bases spanning the gap. The CDR3 sequence is 15 residues long. The V gene's germline CDR1 is MNHEY and CDR2 SMNVEV (reference sequence). CDR3 DNA: TGTGCCAGCAGTTTATCGACAGGTTCGGGCAATGAGCAGTTCTTC. Amino acids: CASSLSTGSGNEQFF.